This entry describes one T cell receptor (beta chain). It has no known antigen specificity. Per-nucleotide qualities are absent, and no much larger clonotype sits a single base away. This sample was included in a study of blood T cells in healthy people across ages (dated by TCRdb to between 2015 and 2016). Regarding the complete study: Template switching captured roughly one uniquely barcoded TCR beta cDNA molecule per two T cells in model experiments. To avoid experimental bias, donors of different ages were spread randomly across the sequencing lanes. The donors were split into four age groups: young (average around 17 years), middle-aged (around 37), aged (around 67) and long-lived (over 80). For two donors (one aged 18 to 30 and one aged 80 or older), the study analyzed two additional independent replicas of 1 million unique cDNA reads from the same blood draw. Using deep sequencing normalized with unique cDNA molecular identifiers, the study measured how TCR beta repertoire diversity changes with age.

Relative to germline, V is 2 bases shorter and J is 4 bases shorter, with 11 bases between their ends. Via the germline V gene, CDR1 is SGHRS and CDR2 YFSETQ. The cysteine opens and the phenylalanine closes a CDR3 of 14 amino acids. Only the CDR3 DNA is retained, 42 bases long and in frame from the first base. What the authors observed across the whole study: Total diversity estimates from one million sequenced T cells were considered lower bounds and underestimates. Donor CMV infection status was unknown, potentially confounding age-related changes in expanded clonotypes. Conclusive comparison of naive and antigen-experienced compartments was prevented by the profiling of bulk unsorted PBMCs. As age increased, observed TCR beta diversity per million T cells dropped in a roughly linear way, and a significant reduction was already evident by age approximately 40. Observed TCR beta diversity correlated strongly with the percentage of naive T cells measured by flow cytometry. Compared with the aged group, more naive CD4+ T cells, fewer expanded clones and increased TCR diversity were shown by the long-lived group, suggesting age selection.

To prepare the library, 5' RACE was applied. Data came from an Illumina HiSeq 2500. A second roughly 7 to 11 cycle PCR used a sample-barcoded 5' primer and a J-beta primer mix. Each TCR beta cDNA molecule received a unique molecular identifier from a template-switch 5' adaptor carrying 12 random nucleotides. At least 2.5 million CDR3-containing paired-end reads were obtained from each sample. First-strand cDNA synthesis was performed from all RNA using the Mint cDNA synthesis kit, with priming by a TRBC-specific oligonucleotide. All cDNA was treated with uracil-DNA glycosylase and then went through a first 18-cycle PCR with the universal primers M1SS and BC2_uni_R. From the authors' description of their analysis: For normalization, 1 million high-quality reads, each with a distinct molecular identifier, were randomly selected from each sample. Reads sharing molecular identifiers were discarded rather than binned into consensus sequences. MiTCR, set to a Q25 quality threshold and the strictest error-elimination algorithm, was used for CDR3 identification, clonotype clustering and error correction. A nonparametric unseen species model with Euler transformation was used to estimate lower-bound total TCR beta diversity. TCRdb reanalyzed the raw reads on its own, using fastp at Q25 for trimming and MiXCR for clone calling, and kept in-frame beta chains. Rows with a matching CDR3 protein are joined into one entry that keeps the most common DNA and genes. The V and J calls, along with clone size, are taken from TCRdb and not from the paper's own processing. Present in this sample are around 1.7 million distinct CDR3 sequences, about 28% of which were seen just once. The ten largest clones capture roughly 8.2% of the sample.

The roughly 42 donors, aged roughly 6 to 100 years, were systemically healthy Caucasian individuals from Russia. Each donor gave 9.5 to 10 milliliters of peripheral blood, drawn into EDTA-treated Vacutainer tubes. Ficoll-Paque density-gradient centrifugation was used to isolate PBMCs, with at least 6 million per sample. Trizol reagent was used to extract total RNA from the PBMCs, yielding at least 5.5 micrograms per sample. For every donor, an aliquot of PBMCs went through flow cytometry to measure the percentages of naive CD45RAhigh/CD27high T cells. This chain joins TRBV5-1 to TRBJ2-3; the D gene cannot be named for sure. The origin of this receptor is a woman aged 25 to 39 in good health. Sequenced material: blood. The CDR3 protein is CASSFQESADTQYF. The nucleotides read TGCGCCAGCAGCTTCCAGGAGAGCGCAGATACGCAGTATTTT.